What follows are 24 T cell receptor beta chains derived from one specimen sequenced in a study of T cell responses to AZD1222 COVID-19 vaccine. Sequencing used immunoSEQ multiplex PCR; TCRdb keeps in-frame clones, though not all of them. In the table there are more than 100,000 clones, about 93% of which are singletons. The specimen was peripheral blood, collected 28 days after the second AZD1222 dose. Source of these receptors: an adult who received the AZD1222 COVID-19 vaccine.

This rearrangement joins TRBV6-4 to TRBJ2-3; tentatively, D is TRBD2 (5 bases). V gave up 2 bases and J gave up 6 bases, with 18 bases separating them. Germline CDR1 and CDR2: MRHNA and SNTAGT. The CDR3 runs to 16 residues. This CDR3 reads CASSDLTPGNLDTQYF. Written as DNA, the CDR3 is TGTGCCAGCAGTGACCTCACACCGGGAAACTTGGATACGCAGTATTTT.

This sequence joins TRBV4-3 and TRBJ1-2, with D unresolved. The CDR3 spans 14 residues. With 0 bases removed from V and 8 bases from J, the gap between germline ends came to 13 bases. CDR1 is LGHNA and CDR2 is YSLEER in the germline V gene. The CDR3 region has the DNA TGCGCCAGCAGCCAAGATCGGGGTATAAGGGGCTACACCTTC. Its protein is CASSQDRGIRGYTF.

The V and J genes are TRBV29-1 and TRBJ2-1; weak D call: TRBD2 (5 bases). The CDR3 covers 12 residues. V gave up 7 bases and J gave up 7 bases, with 14 bases separating them. CDR1 SQVTM and CDR2 ANQGSEA come from the germline V gene. The CDR3 DNA is TGCAGCGGTTCTCGACGAGGGAATGAGCAGTTCTTC. Translation: CSGSRRGNEQFF.

As for this clone: Its ends do not fully match the called genes, so a read error is possible. The chain employs TRBV30 and TRBJ1-1; D ambiguous. The CDR3 totals 14 residues. Germline V gives CDR1 GTSNPN, CDR2 SVGIG (reference sequence). The CDR3 nucleotides read TGTGCCTGGAGTGTACGTCCCCGAACTGCTGAGGCTTTCTTT. Translation: CAWSVRPRTAEAFF.

The chain recombines TRBV9 with TRBJ1-1; no clear D. This CDR3 is built from 13 residues. V was shortened by 2 bases and J by 1 base, with 6 bases between the two germline ends. The germline V gene encodes CDR1 SGDLS and CDR2 YYNGEE. The DNA of the CDR3 is TGTGCCAGCAGCGTTACACCGAACACTGAAGCTTTCTTT. Amino acids: CASSVTPNTEAFF.

This chain links TRBV6-4 with TRBJ2-3, with 9 bases that match TRBD1. The CDR3 is made up of 17 amino acids. The V gene's germline CDR1 is MRHNA and CDR2 SNTAGT. V lost 5 bases, J lost 3 bases, and 12 bases stayed unmatched. Written as DNA, the CDR3 is TGTGCCAGCAGTAACGGACAGGGGTTATCAGGGACAGATACGCAGTATTTT. It yields the protein CASSNGQGLSGTDTQYF.

The chain carries TRBV5-1 and TRBJ2-3; 7 nucleotides align to TRBD1. With V trimmed by 4 bases and J by 2 bases, 10 bases remained unmatched. CDR1 SGHRS and CDR2 YFSETQ come from the germline V gene. The CDR3 runs 16 residues. The CDR3 protein is CASSLGWDSNTDTQYF. The CDR3 DNA reads as TGCGCCAGCAGCCTTGGCTGGGACAGTAACACAGATACGCAGTATTTT.

The chain joins TRBV12-3 or TRBV12-4 to TRBJ1-2; D is perhaps TRBD1 (6 bases). The length of the CDR3 is 13 residues. V was clipped by 2 bases and J by 7 bases, with 11 bases between them. For the CDR3, the DNA is TGTGCCAGCAGTTTAAGGGACAAGCGTGGCTACACCTTC. Translating gives CASSLRDKRGYTF.

The J gene is TRBJ2-1, the V gene TRBV18; 7 bases fit TRBD1. This CDR3 has 13 residues. CDR1 and CDR2 (germline): KGHSH, LQKENI. J was trimmed by 5 bases and V by 4 bases; bases with no gene match: 2. The CDR3 protein is CASSRDRDNEQFF. CDR3 in DNA: TGTGCCAGCTCACGAGACAGGGACAATGAGCAGTTCTTC.

The chain is built from TRBV7-6 and TRBJ1-1, with 8 nucleotides matching TRBD1. Germline loops: CDR1 SGHVS, CDR2 FNYEAQ. The CDR3 has 18 residues. V dropped 0 bases and J dropped 0; count of bases not matched to a gene: 9. The DNA for the CDR3 is TGTGCCAGCAGCTTAGCCCCGACAGGGGCGTCACTGAACACTGAAGCTTTCTTT. This codes for CASSLAPTGASLNTEAFF.

The chain joins TRBV7-2 to TRBJ1-3; no clear D gene. Germline lookup yields CDR1 SGHTA and CDR2 FQGNSA. Trimming removed 1 base from V and 0 bases from J, with 7 bases in between. CDR3 length: 15 amino acids. DNA for the CDR3: TGTGCCAGCAGCTTAGGGTCGCCCTCTGGAAACACCATATATTTT. Translation: CASSLGSPSGNTIYF.

The chain is built from TRBV7-9 and TRBJ1-2; no firm D call. The V and J ends lost 3 bases and 6 bases respectively, with 17 bases between them. Per the germline V gene, CDR1 is SEHNR and CDR2 is FQNEAQ (reference sequence). The CDR3 covers 15 residues. As DNA, the CDR3 is TGTGCCAGCAGCTTTGGTCACGACGCCTTAAATGGCTACACCTTC. Translating gives CASSFGHDALNGYTF.

The chain has TRBV7-8 and TRBJ1-5, with a possible D match to TRBD1 (6 bases). The CDR3 has 15 amino acids. Germline values: CDR1 SGHVS, CDR2 FQNEAQ. V lost 5 bases to trimming and J lost 4 bases, with 15 bases between them. The CDR3 spells CASSRGGTLNQPQHF. CDR3 sequence (DNA): TGTGCCAGCAGCCGAGGGGGGACTCTAAATCAGCCCCAGCATTTT. Using reference TRBV7-8 and TRBJ1-5 for the parts outside the CDR3, the full variable domain is GAGVSQSPRYKVAKRGQDVALRCDPISGHVSLFWYQQALGQGPEFLTYFQNEAQLDKSGLPSDRFFAERPEGSVSTLKIQRTQQEDSAVYLCASSRGGTLNQPQHFGDGTRLSIL.

This chain joins TRBV5-1 and TRBJ2-7; the match to TRBD1 covers 9 bases. CDR1 and CDR2 from the germline V gene are SGHRS and YFSETQ. Trimming at V came to 4 bases and at J to 7 bases, leaving 9 bases not matched to a gene. The CDR3 has 14 residues. In nucleotides, the CDR3 is TGCGCCAGCAGCCCGGGGGACAGGGACTTGGAGCAGTACTTC. Its protein product is CASSPGDRDLEQYF.

About this clone: This specimen includes other DNA sequences encoding the same CDR3. The CDR3 protein is CASSSLRGNTEAFF. CDR3 bases: TGTGCCAGCAGCTCACTCCGGGGTAACACTGAAGCTTTCTTT. The chain is built from TRBV7-2 and TRBJ1-1; D gene uncertain. Germline V gene lookup returns CDR1 SGHTA and CDR2 FQGNSA. Trimming took 4 bases from V and 2 from J, leaving 11 bases between them. The CDR3 extends over 14 amino acids. Complete variable domain (other parts from reference TRBV7-2 and TRBJ1-1): GAGVSQSPSNKVTEKGKDVELRCDPISGHTALYWYRQSLGQGLEFLIYFQGNSAPDKSGLPSDRFSAERTGGSVSTLTIQRTQQEDSAVYLCASSSLRGNTEAFFGQGTRLTVV.

This chain connects TRBV7-9 to TRBJ2-7; possibly TRBD1 or TRBD2 for D (5 bases each). This CDR3 comprises 16 residues. Trimming removed 3 bases from V and 5 bases from J, with 20 bases in between. CDR1 SEHNR and CDR2 FQNEAQ come from the germline V gene (reference sequence). CDR3 sequence: CASSFLGGKGGDEQYF. The CDR3 DNA reads as TGTGCCAGCAGCTTCCTTGGGGGAAAAGGTGGAGACGAGCAGTACTTC. The whole variable domain, remainder taken from reference TRBV7-9 and TRBJ2-7, is DTGVSQNPRHKITKRGQNVTFRCDPISEHNRLYWYRQTLGQGPEFLTYFQNEAQLEKSRLLSDRFSAERPKGSFSTLEIQRTEQGDSAMYLCASSFLGGKGGDEQYFGPGTRLTVT.

The gene calls are TRBV10-3 and TRBJ2-7; 9 positions agree with TRBD2. The CDR3 runs 13 residues. Germline V gene lookup returns CDR1 ENHRY and CDR2 SYGVKD. With 7 bases clipped from V and 2 bases from J, the junction kept 3 bases outside the gene matches. The CDR3 reads CAITAGGPYEQYF. The CDR3 nucleotides are TGTGCCATCACAGCGGGGGGACCCTACGAGCAGTACTTC.

The J gene is TRBJ1-3, the V gene TRBV6-6; D remains unclear. Per the germline V gene, CDR1 is MNHNY and CDR2 is SVGAGI (reference sequence). Trimming stripped 10 bases from V and 5 bases from J, with 18 bases between. The CDR3 has 14 amino acids. CDR3 protein: CATFNSGSRNTIYF. The DNA for the CDR3 is TGTGCCACCTTCAACAGTGGAAGTAGAAACACCATATATTTT.

The V and J genes are TRBV19 and TRBJ1-2; D is unresolved. Trimming took 6 bases from V and 4 from J, leaving 12 bases between them. The CDR3 has 13 amino acids. The V gene's germline CDR1 is LNHDA and CDR2 SQIVND (reference sequence). This CDR3 is CASRIQQGYGYTF. DNA for the CDR3: TGTGCCAGTAGAATACAACAAGGCTATGGCTACACCTTC.

The chain is built from TRBV4-1 and TRBJ2-7; no reliable D call. Trimming shortened V by 0 bases and J by 1 base, and 7 bases separated the two germline ends. Germline V gene sequence: CDR1 MGHRA, CDR2 YSYEKL. The CDR3 is made up of 14 amino acids. CDR3 amino acids: CASSQDQRSYEQYF. The CDR3 coding sequence is TGCGCCAGCAGCCAAGATCAGCGATCCTACGAGCAGTACTTC.

This clone was seen only once. The V gene is TRBV4-1, the J gene TRBJ2-7; 9 bases are a match to TRBD1. Germline V gives CDR1 MGHRA, CDR2 YSYEKL. The CDR3 runs to 17 residues. V shed 4 bases and J 3 bases; nucleotides not matched to a gene: 13. This CDR3 is CASSLEGPGQGHYEQYF. The CDR3 DNA reads TGCGCCAGCAGCCTGGAAGGTCCGGGACAGGGTCACTACGAGCAGTACTTC.

The chain is built from TRBV6-2 or TRBV6-3 and TRBJ2-1, with unresolved D. Trimming removed 0 bases from V and 10 bases from J, with 13 bases in between. The CDR3 is 14 amino acids. Germline assignment: CDR1 MNHEY and CDR2 SVGEGT. The CDR3 is CASSYSMASGEQFF. The CDR3 DNA follows: TGTGCCAGCAGTTACTCGATGGCCTCTGGGGAGCAGTTCTTC.

This sequence joins TRBV7-9 and TRBJ1-2, with unresolved D. The CDR3 sequence is 14 residues long. The V and J ends lost 0 bases and 8 bases respectively, with 13 bases between them. CDR1 is SEHNR, CDR2 FQNEAQ, per germline (reference sequence). The DNA of the CDR3 is TGTGCCAGCAGCTTAGCCCCCCCCCGGGAAGGCTACACCTTC. Protein: CASSLAPPREGYTF. Full variable domain (outside the CDR3, taken from reference TRBV7-9 and TRBJ1-2): DTGVSQNPRHKITKRGQNVTFRCDPISEHNRLYWYRQTLGQGPEFLTYFQNEAQLEKSRLLSDRFSAERPKGSFSTLEIQRTEQGDSAMYLCASSLAPPREGYTFGSGTRLTVV.

The J gene is TRBJ2-1, the V gene TRBV12-3 or TRBV12-4; no reliable D call. The CDR3 totals 13 residues. Trimming shortened V by 7 bases and J by 8 bases, and 15 bases separated the two germline ends. The CDR3 region is CASNPPSWDEQFF. CDR3 DNA: TGTGCCAGCAACCCGCCGTCCTGGGATGAGCAGTTCTTC.